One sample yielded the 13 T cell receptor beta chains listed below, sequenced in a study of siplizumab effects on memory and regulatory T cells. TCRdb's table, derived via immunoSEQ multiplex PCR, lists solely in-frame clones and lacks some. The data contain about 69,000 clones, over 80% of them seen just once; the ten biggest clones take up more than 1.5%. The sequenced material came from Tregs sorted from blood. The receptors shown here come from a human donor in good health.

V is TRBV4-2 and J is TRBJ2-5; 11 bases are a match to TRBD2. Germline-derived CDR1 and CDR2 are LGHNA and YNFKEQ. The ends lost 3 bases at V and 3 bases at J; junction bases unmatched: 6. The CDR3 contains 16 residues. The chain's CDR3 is CASSQDGTSGKETQYF. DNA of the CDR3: TGTGCCAGCAGCCAGGACGGGACTAGCGGAAAAGAGACCCAGTACTTC.

CDR3 sequence (DNA): TGTGCCAGTAGTATGTGGTCTGGAAACACCATATATTTT. It specifies CASSMWSGNTIYF. The chain is built from TRBV19 and TRBJ1-3; D not resolved. The CDR3 runs 13 residues. Germline V lookup: CDR1 LNHDA, CDR2 SQIVND (reference sequence). V was pared by 3 bases and J by 1 base, with 4 bases between.

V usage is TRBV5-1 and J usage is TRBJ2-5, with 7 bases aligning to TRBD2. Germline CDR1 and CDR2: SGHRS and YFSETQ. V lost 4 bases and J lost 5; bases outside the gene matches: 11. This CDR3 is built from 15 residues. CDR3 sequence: CASSLRGDSRETQYF. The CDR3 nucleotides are TGCGCCAGCAGCCTCCGGGGGGATTCGAGGGAGACCCAGTACTTC.

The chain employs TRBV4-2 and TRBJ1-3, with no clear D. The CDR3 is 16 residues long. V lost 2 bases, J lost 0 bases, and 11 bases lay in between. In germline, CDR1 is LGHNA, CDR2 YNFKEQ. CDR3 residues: CASSQPQALSGNTIYF. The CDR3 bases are TGTGCCAGCAGCCAACCCCAAGCACTCTCTGGAAACACCATATATTTT.

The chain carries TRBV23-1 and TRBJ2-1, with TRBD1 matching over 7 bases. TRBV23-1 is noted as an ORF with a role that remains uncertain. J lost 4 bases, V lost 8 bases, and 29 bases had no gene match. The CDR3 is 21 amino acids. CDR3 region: CASASKSPNLFRDSEYNEQFF. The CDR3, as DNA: TGCGCCAGCGCGTCTAAGTCTCCTAACCTCTTCCGGGACAGCGAATACAATGAGCAGTTCTTC.

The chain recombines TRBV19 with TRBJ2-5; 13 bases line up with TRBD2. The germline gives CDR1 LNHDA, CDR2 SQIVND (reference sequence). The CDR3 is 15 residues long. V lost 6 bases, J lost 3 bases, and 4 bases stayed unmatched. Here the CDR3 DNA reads TGTGCCAGTAGACCGGGACTAGCGGGAAAAGAGACCCAGTACTTC. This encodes CASRPGLAGKETQYF.

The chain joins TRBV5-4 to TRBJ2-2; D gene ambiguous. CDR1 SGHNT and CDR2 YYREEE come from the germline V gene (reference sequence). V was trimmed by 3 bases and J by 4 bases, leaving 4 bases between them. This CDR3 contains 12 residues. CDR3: CASSSPTGELFF. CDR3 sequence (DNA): TGTGCCAGCAGCTCTCCCACCGGGGAGCTGTTTTTT.

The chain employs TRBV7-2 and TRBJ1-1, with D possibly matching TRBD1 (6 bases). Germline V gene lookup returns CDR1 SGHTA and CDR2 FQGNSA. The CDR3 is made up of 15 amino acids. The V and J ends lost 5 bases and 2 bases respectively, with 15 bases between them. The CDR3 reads CASSPDRIRNTEAFF. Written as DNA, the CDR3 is TGTGCCAGCAGCCCAGACAGGATCAGAAACACTGAAGCTTTCTTT.

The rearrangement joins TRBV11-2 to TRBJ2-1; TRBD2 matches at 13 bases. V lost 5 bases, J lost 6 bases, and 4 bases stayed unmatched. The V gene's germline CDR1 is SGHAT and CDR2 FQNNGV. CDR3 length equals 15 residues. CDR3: CASSKTSGRLNEQFF. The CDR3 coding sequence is TGTGCCAGCAGCAAGACTAGCGGGAGGCTCAATGAGCAGTTCTTC.

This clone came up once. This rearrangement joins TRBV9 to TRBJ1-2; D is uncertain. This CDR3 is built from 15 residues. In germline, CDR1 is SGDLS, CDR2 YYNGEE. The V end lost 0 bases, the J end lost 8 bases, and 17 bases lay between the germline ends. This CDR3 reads CASSVDSVGGYGYTF. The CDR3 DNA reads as TGTGCCAGCAGCGTAGACTCCGTCGGCGGGTACGGCTACACCTTC.

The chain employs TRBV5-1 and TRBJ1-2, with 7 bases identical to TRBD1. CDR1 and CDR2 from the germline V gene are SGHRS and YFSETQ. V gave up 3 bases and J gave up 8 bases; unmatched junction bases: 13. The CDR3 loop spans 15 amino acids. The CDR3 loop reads CASSSGQPTASGYTF. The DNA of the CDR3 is TGCGCCAGCAGCTCGGGACAGCCTACTGCTAGCGGCTACACCTTC. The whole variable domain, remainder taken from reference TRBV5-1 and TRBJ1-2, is KAGVTQTPRYLIKTRGQQVTLSCSPISGHRSVSWYQQTPGQGLQFLFEYFSETQRNKGNFPGRFSGRQFSNSRSEMNVSTLELGDSALYLCASSSGQPTASGYTFGSGTRLTVV.

CDR3 nucleotides: TGTGCCAGCAGTCCGACAATCGGGGAGACCCAGTACTTC. Its protein is CASSPTIGETQYF. This chain uses TRBV28 with TRBJ2-5; D gene unclear. This CDR3 is 13 amino acids long. The V and J ends lost 5 bases and 5 bases respectively, with 12 bases between them. CDR1 is MDHEN and CDR2 is SYDVKM in the germline V gene.

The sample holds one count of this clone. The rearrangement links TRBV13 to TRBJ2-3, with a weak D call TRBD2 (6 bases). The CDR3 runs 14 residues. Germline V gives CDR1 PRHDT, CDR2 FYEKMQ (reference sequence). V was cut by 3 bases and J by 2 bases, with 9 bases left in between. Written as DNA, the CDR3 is TGTGCCAGCAGCTTCAGACTAGTCACAGATACGCAGTATTTT. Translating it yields CASSFRLVTDTQYF.